The 3 T cell receptor beta chains below come from one sample, sequenced in a study of CXCR3-negative and CXCR3-positive naive CD8 T cells. Notes on the study in general: Naive CXCR3-positive cells had TRB CDR3s more hydrophobic than those of CXCR3-negative naive cells.

Libraries were UMI-labeled 5' RACE TRB cDNA. With the 5' RACE reads reprocessed, TCRdb shows one record per CDR3 protein and no DNA. This sample's table reports 50,000 to 65,000 distinct CDR3 sequences. No antigen has been assigned to these receptors. Sequencing used naive CXCR3+ CD8+ T cells from blood. Sample subset: CD45RO-CCR7+CD27+CD95- naive CD8+ T cells expressing CXCR3 (TNR3+). Receptors originate from a human donor in good health. Some clones in this sample may be carry-over from other donors' samples.

The genes are TRBV7-9 and TRBJ2-1; TCRdb gives TRBD2 as the D gene, but with no DNA this cannot be confirmed. The CDR3 consists of 15 residues. Germline loops: CDR1 SEHNR, CDR2 FQNEAQ (reference sequence). CDR3 amino acids: CASSLLAGGLDEQFF.

The V and J genes are TRBV7-2 and TRBJ2-1. The CDR3 runs to 12 residues. Germline V CDR1 and CDR2: SGHTA, FQGNSA. CDR3 amino acids: CASSFHGNEQFF.

The V and J genes are TRBV28 and TRBJ2-2; as DNA is missing, the TRBD1 call by TCRdb cannot be tested. Germline CDR1 MDHEN, CDR2 SYDVKM. This CDR3 is 17 amino acids long. CDR3 region: CASSRVPRTGETGELFF.